This T cell receptor beta chain derives from a study of blood T cells in healthy people across ages. It was roughly 10 milliliters of peripheral blood that were drawn from each donor. This CDR3 is built from 19 residues. V was clipped by 3 bases and J by 3 bases; unmatched bases: 15. Germline V gene lookup returns CDR1 MNHEY and CDR2 SVGEGT. Combining a sample-barcoded 5' primer with a J-beta primer mix, a second PCR ran for about 7 to 11 cycles. Every sample returned 3 million or more CDR3-containing paired-end reads. TCRdb ran MiXCR on the 5' RACE reads and lists one entry per CDR3 protein. The data hold 700,000 to 950,000 distinct CDR3 sequences, with 40% to 45% observed a single time.

The TCR originated in a woman aged 60-70 years in good health. The specimen sequenced was blood. The chain employs TRBV6-2 or TRBV6-3 and TRBJ2-1, with TRBD2 matching 9 bases. CDR3 bases: TGTGCCAGCAGTTATCTGGCGGGCCTAGCGGGGAGGGTCTACAATGAGCAGTTCTTC. Its protein is CASSYLAGLAGRVYNEQFF.